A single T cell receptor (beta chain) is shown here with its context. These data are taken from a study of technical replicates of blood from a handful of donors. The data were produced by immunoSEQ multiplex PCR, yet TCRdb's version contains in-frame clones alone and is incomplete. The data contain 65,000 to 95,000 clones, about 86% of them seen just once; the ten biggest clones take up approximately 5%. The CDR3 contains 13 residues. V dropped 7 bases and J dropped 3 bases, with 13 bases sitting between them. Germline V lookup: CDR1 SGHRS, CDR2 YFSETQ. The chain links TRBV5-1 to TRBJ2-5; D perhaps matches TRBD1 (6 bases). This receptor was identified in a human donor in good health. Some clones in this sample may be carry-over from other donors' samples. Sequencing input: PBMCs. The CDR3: CASDPGQKETQYF. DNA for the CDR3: TGCGCCAGCGACCCGGGACAAAAAGAGACCCAGTACTTC.